The T cell receptor (beta chain) described here comes from a study of regulatory T cells in long-lasting Graves disease. Both iRepertoire HTBI primers and Arm-PCR of CDR3 regions were used to build the TCR beta libraries. One entry per CDR3 protein, called by TCRdb with MiXCR from the multiplex PCR reads. The sample holds a few hundred thousand distinct CDR3 sequences, roughly 18% seen once. Time point denoted: newly diagnosed GD, antithyroid drugs for less than 3 months. From RNA extracted from PBMCs, the TCR library was made. Sequencing used peripheral blood mononuclear cells (PBMCs), obtained at new diagnosis, from a patient treated with antithyroid drugs. The sequence came from a female donor with Graves disease.

The CDR3 loop is CASSSETIFNYGYTF. The CDR3 DNA reads TGTGCCAGCAGTTCGGAGACAATCTTTAACTATGGCTACACCTTC. The J gene is TRBJ1-2, the V gene TRBV6-5; D unclear. Per the germline V gene, CDR1 is MNHEY and CDR2 is SVGAGI. Trimming left V 4 bases short and J 1 base short, with 13 bases between. The CDR3 is 15 amino acids.